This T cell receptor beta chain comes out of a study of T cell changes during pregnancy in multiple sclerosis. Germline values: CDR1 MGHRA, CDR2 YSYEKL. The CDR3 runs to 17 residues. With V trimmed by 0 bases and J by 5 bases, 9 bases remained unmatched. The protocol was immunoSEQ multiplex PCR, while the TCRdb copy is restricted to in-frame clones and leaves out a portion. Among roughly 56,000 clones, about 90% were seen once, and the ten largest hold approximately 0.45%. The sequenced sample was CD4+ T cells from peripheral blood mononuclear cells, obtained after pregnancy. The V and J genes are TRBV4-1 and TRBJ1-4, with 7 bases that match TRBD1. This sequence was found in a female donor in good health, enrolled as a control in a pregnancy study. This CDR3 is CASSQDLGGQKNEKLFF. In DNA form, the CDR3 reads TGCGCCAGCAGCCAAGATTTAGGGGGACAGAAAAATGAAAAACTGTTTTTT.